Described below is a single T cell receptor beta chain sequence and its context. The CDR3 spans 15 residues. The V gene's germline CDR1 is MNHEY and CDR2 SVGAGI. Unmatched junction bases numbered 10, after V lost 6 bases and J lost 3 bases. This sample was taken from a study of blood T cell repertoires in COVID-19. Study background: The United States, Italy and Spain were the sources of the acute and convalescent COVID-19 samples. T cells, B-cell-depleted T cells, or PBMCs provided the cDNA or gDNA that served as material.

In the authors' methods: The assay estimated nucleated cells by amplifying reference gene primers. TCRdb keeps only in-frame clones here, not all; method: immunoSEQ multiplex PCR. The DNA was the basis for D and trimming; V, J and clone size are from that table. The sample shows 30,000 to 35,000 clones, about 80% of them seen only once. Input material: peripheral blood. V usage is TRBV6-5 and J usage is TRBJ1-2, with 7 bases aligning to TRBD1. This TCR was sampled from a man aged 45-60 years with acute or convalescent COVID-19. CDR3 sequence: CASRRDRHGDYGYTF. CDR3 in DNA: TGTGCCAGCAGACGGGACAGACACGGAGACTATGGCTACACCTTC.